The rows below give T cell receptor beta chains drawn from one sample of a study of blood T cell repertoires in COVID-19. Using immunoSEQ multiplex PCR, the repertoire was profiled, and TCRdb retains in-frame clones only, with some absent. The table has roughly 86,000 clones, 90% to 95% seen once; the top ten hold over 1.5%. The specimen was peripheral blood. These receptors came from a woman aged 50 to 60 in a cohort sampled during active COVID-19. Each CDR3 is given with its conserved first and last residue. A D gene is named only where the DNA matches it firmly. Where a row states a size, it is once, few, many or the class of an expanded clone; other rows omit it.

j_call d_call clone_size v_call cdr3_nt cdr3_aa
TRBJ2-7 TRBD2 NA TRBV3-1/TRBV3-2 TGTGCCAGCAGCCAACCGGGAGGGCCTTCCGAGCAGTACTTC CASSQPGGPSEQYF
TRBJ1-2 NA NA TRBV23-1 TGCGCCAGCAGTAGATCTGGGTTTGACGGGGAAGACTATGGCTACACCTTC CASSRSGFDGEDYGYTF
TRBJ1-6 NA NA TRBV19 TGTGCCAGTAAGAGTGTGGGACAAATATATAATTCACCCCTCCACTTT CASKSVGQIYNSPLHF
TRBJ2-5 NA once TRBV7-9 TGTGCCAGCAGCTCCTCGGCCGGCTCGGGAGAGACCCAGTACTTC CASSSSAGSGETQYF
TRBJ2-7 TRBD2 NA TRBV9 TGTGCCAGCAGCGCGGGACTAGCGGGAGCCCCCTCCTACGAGCAGTACTTC CASSAGLAGAPSYEQYF
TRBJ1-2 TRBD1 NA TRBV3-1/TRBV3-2 TGTGCCAGCAGCCAAGGTCCAGGGACAGGTGATGGCTACACCTTC CASSQGPGTGDGYTF
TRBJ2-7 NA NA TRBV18 TGTGCCAGCTCACCACGGGGGGACGCCCCATTCTTC CASSPRGDAPFF
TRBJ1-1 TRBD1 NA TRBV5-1 TGCGCCAGCACCATGGACAGGGTAGTTGGCACTGAAGCTTTCTTT CASTMDRVVGTEAFF
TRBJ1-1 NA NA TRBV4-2 TGTGCCAGCAGCCAAGAAGGGGGAAGGAACACTGAAGCTTTCTTT CASSQEGGRNTEAFF
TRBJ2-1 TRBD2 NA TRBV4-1 TGCGCCAGCAGCCAAGGACTAGCGGGGAGATCGGGGTCCTACAATGAGCAGTTCTTC CASSQGLAGRSGSYNEQFF
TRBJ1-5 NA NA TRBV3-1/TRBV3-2 TGTGCCAGCAGCCAAGGGACAGGCAATCAGCCCCAGCATTTT CASSQGTGNQPQHF
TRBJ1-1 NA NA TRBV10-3 TGTGCCATCAGTGATAGCGAGAACACTGAAGCTTTCTTT CAISDSENTEAFF
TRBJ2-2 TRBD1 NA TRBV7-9 TGTGCCAGCAGACAGACAGGGGACACCGGGGAGCTGTTTTTT CASRQTGDTGELFF
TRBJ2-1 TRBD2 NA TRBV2 TGTGCCAGCAGTGTAGTGGCCGGGGGGGAGCAGTTCTTC CASSVVAGGEQFF
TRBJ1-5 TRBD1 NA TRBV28 TGTGCCAGCAGTTTATTAGGACAGGGCAGCAATCAGCCCCAGCATTTT CASSLLGQGSNQPQHF
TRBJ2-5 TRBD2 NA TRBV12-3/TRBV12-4 TGTGCCAGCGGACTAGCGATAGGGACCCAGTACTTC CASGLAIGTQYF
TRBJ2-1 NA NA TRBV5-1 TGCGCCAGCAGCTTGGGGGGCCCCACCTCCTACAATGAGCAGTTCTTC CASSLGGPTSYNEQFF
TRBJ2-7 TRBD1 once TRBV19 TGTGCCAGTAGTATAGGTGACAGGGGTATTGTCGAGCAGTACTTC CASSIGDRGIVEQYF
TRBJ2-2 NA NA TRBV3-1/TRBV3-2 TGTGCCAGCAGCCCCCGGGACAAATACACCGGGGAGCTGTTTTTT CASSPRDKYTGELFF
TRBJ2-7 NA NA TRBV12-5 TGTGCTAGTGGTACCCAGGTTACCTACGAGCAGTACTTC CASGTQVTYEQYF
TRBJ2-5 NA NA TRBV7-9 TGTGCCAGCAGCCCTCAAGAGACCCAGTACTTC CASSPQETQYF
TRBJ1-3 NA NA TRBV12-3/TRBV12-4 TGTGCCAGCAGTTTTTTTCTAAACACCATATATTTT CASSFFLNTIYF
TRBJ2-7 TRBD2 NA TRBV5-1 TGCGCCAGCAGCTACGGGACTAGCAGCTACGAGCAGTACTTC CASSYGTSSYEQYF
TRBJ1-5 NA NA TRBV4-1 TGCGCCAGCAGCCAAGTGGGGGCTGAAGGGAATCAGCCCCAGCATTTT CASSQVGAEGNQPQHF
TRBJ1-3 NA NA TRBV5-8 TGTGCCAGCAGCCAGATTTCCCAAGGAAACACCATATATTTT CASSQISQGNTIYF
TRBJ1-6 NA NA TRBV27 TGTGCCAGCAGCCGCCGGCAGGCCGGAACCTATAATTCACCCCTCCACTTT CASSRRQAGTYNSPLHF
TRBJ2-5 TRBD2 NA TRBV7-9 TGTGCCAGCAGCCCTAGAGAGGTAGCGGGGGGGAACATAGAGACCCAGTACTTC CASSPREVAGGNIETQYF
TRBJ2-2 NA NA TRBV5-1 TGCGCCAGCACTCCGCCGGGACTTCAGGCCACCGGGGAGCTGTTTTTT CASTPPGLQATGELFF
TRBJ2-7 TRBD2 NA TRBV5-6 TGTGCCAGCAGGGAAAGCGGGGGGGTCTCCTACGAGCAGTACTTC CASRESGGVSYEQYF
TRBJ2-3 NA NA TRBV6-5 TGTGCCAGCAGCTTTAGCGGCCTAAGCACAGATACGCAGTATTTT CASSFSGLSTDTQYF
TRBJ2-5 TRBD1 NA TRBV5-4 TGTGCCAGCAGCCCACAGGGGATCCAAGAGACCCAGTACTTC CASSPQGIQETQYF
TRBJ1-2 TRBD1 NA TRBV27 TGTGCCAGCAGTTTGGGACAGGGCGATGGCTACACCTTC CASSLGQGDGYTF
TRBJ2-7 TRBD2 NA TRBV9 TGTGCCAGCAGCCAGGGACTAGCGGGATCCTACGAGCAGTACTTC CASSQGLAGSYEQYF
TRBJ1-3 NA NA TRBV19 TGTGCCAGTAGTAAAGGGACTCTCTCTGGAAACACCATATATTTT CASSKGTLSGNTIYF
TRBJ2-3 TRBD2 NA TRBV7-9 TGTGCCAGCAGCTTAGTTTTGGCGGGAGGAGATACGCAGTATTTT CASSLVLAGGDTQYF
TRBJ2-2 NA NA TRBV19 TGTGCCAGTAGTACTCAGTCCACCGGGGAGCTGTTTTTT CASSTQSTGELFF
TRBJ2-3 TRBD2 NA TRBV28 TGTGCCAGCAGTTTATTAGCGGGGGAGGGGGATACGCAGTATTTT CASSLLAGEGDTQYF
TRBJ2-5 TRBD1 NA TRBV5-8 TGTGCCAGCAGCGAGGGACAGGGGGCTGTCGGCGTGAAGACCCAGTACTTC CASSEGQGAVGVKTQYF
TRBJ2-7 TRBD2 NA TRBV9 TGTGCCAGCAGCCGCGGGACTAGCGGGGGGCACTCCTACGAGCAGTACTTC CASSRGTSGGHSYEQYF
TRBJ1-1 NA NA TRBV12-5 TGTGCTAGTGGTCAAAAATGGTTAGACACTGAAGCTTTCTTT CASGQKWLDTEAFF
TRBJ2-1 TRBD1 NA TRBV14 TGTGCCAGCAGCCGAAGAGACTTAATACAGGGGGGCAATGAGCAGTTCTTC CASSRRDLIQGGNEQFF
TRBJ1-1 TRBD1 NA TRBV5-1 TGCGCCAGTACCTCCCAGGGGGAGTGGACTGAAGCTTTCTTT CASTSQGEWTEAFF
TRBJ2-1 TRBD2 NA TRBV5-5 TGTGCCAGCAGCTTGCAGACTAGCTCGGCCAATGAGCAGTTCTTC CASSLQTSSANEQFF
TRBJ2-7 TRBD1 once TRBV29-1 TGCAGCGTGGCCGGACAGGGGACTAACTACGAGCAGTACTTC CSVAGQGTNYEQYF
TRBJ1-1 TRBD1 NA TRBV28 TGTGCCAGCAGTTTAAAAGGGGACAGGTGGGCTGAGGCTGAAGCTTTCTTT CASSLKGDRWAEAEAFF
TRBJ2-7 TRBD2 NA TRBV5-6 TGTGCCAGCAGCTCGAAGGCTAGCGGGGACTACGAGCAGTACTTC CASSSKASGDYEQYF
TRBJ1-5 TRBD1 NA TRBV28 TGTGCCAGCACCCCGGACAGGGTGAATCAGCCCCAGCATTTT CASTPDRVNQPQHF
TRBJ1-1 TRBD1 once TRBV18 TGTGCCAGCTCACCCCTTGGACAGGGGCACACTGAAGCTTTCTTT CASSPLGQGHTEAFF